This is a list of T cell receptor beta chains from one sample in a study of T cell responses to AZD1222 COVID-19 vaccine. Sequencing was performed with immunoSEQ multiplex PCR; in TCRdb, only in-frame clones are kept and a portion is missing. The table has 100,000 to 150,000 clones, more than 65% seen once. The specimen was peripheral blood, collected 28 days after the second AZD1222 dose. Every receptor here comes from an adult who received the AZD1222 COVID-19 vaccine. Both conserved end residues are part of each CDR3. The D gene is left open where the match is weak. Expanded clones get a size class; other rows say once, few or many, or leave the size out.

v_gene: TRBV6-5; abundance: NA; j_gene: TRBJ1-5; d_gene: TRBD1; CDR3aa: CASSYGGTGNQPQHF; CDR3nt: TGTGCCAGCAGTTACGGGGGGACAGGCAATCAGCCCCAGCATTTT
v_gene: TRBV5-4; abundance: NA; j_gene: TRBJ2-5; d_gene: TRBD2; CDR3aa: CASSRGAGGVETQYF; CDR3nt: TGTGCCAGCAGCCGGGGAGCGGGGGGGGTAGAGACCCAGTACTTC
v_gene: TRBV19; abundance: NA; j_gene: TRBJ1-5; d_gene: NA; CDR3aa: CASSIGLQLHQPQHF; CDR3nt: TGTGCCAGTAGTATAGGTCTTCAACTCCATCAGCCCCAGCATTTT
v_gene: TRBV23-1; abundance: NA; j_gene: TRBJ1-5; d_gene: NA; CDR3aa: CASKQGDQPQHF; CDR3nt: TGCGCCAGCAAGCAGGGTGATCAGCCCCAGCATTTT
v_gene: TRBV7-2; abundance: NA; j_gene: TRBJ1-4; d_gene: NA; CDR3aa: CASSFKGLATNEKLFF; CDR3nt: TGTGCCAGCAGCTTCAAGGGGCTTGCAACTAATGAAAAACTGTTTTTT
v_gene: TRBV7-2; abundance: NA; j_gene: TRBJ2-3; d_gene: NA; CDR3aa: CASSRSRWFTDTQYF; CDR3nt: TGTGCCAGCAGCCGTTCGCGTTGGTTCACAGATACGCAGTATTTT
v_gene: TRBV6-2/TRBV6-3; abundance: NA; j_gene: TRBJ1-1; d_gene: NA; CDR3aa: CASSSPGSGTEAFF; CDR3nt: TGTGCCAGCAGTTCCCCAGGGAGTGGAACTGAAGCTTTCTTT
v_gene: TRBV29-1; abundance: NA; j_gene: TRBJ2-5; d_gene: NA; CDR3aa: CSVDGGTQYF; CDR3nt: TGCAGCGTCGACGGTGGGACCCAGTACTTC
v_gene: TRBV19; abundance: NA; j_gene: TRBJ2-1; d_gene: NA; CDR3aa: CASSPRARANEQFF; CDR3nt: TGTGCCAGTAGCCCCAGGGCGCGCGCCAATGAGCAGTTCTTC
v_gene: TRBV10-3; abundance: NA; j_gene: TRBJ2-1; d_gene: NA; CDR3aa: CAIPMVSPYNEQFF; CDR3nt: TGTGCCATCCCAATGGTGTCACCCTACAATGAGCAGTTCTTC
v_gene: TRBV19; abundance: NA; j_gene: TRBJ1-5; d_gene: NA; CDR3aa: CASSGVNQPQHF; CDR3nt: TGTGCCAGTAGTGGAGTCAATCAGCCCCAGCATTTT
v_gene: TRBV4-1; abundance: once; j_gene: TRBJ2-2; d_gene: NA; CDR3aa: CASSQGWGELFF; CDR3nt: TGCGCCAGCAGCCAAGGTTGGGGGGAGCTGTTTTTT
v_gene: TRBV1; abundance: NA; j_gene: TRBJ1-5; d_gene: NA; CDR3aa: CTSSQSLMGSTGHCDRRLNQPQHF; CDR3nt: TGCACCAGCAGCCAATCTCTCATGGGCTCGACAGGGCATTGCGACAGAAGGCTCAATCAGCCCCAGCATTTT
v_gene: TRBV5-6; abundance: NA; j_gene: TRBJ2-5; d_gene: TRBD1; CDR3aa: CASSRQGAAETQYF; CDR3nt: TGTGCCAGCAGCCGTCAGGGGGCGGCGGAGACCCAGTACTTC
v_gene: TRBV10-2; abundance: NA; j_gene: TRBJ1-3; d_gene: TRBD1; CDR3aa: CASSRGQDGNTIYF; CDR3nt: TGCGCCAGCAGCAGGGGACAGGACGGAAACACCATATATTTT
v_gene: TRBV19; abundance: NA; j_gene: TRBJ1-5; d_gene: NA; CDR3aa: CASRLGRIINQPQHF; CDR3nt: TGTGCCAGTAGGCTGGGACGGATCATTAATCAGCCCCAGCATTTT
v_gene: TRBV6-2/TRBV6-3; abundance: NA; j_gene: TRBJ1-2; d_gene: TRBD1; CDR3aa: CASSLGMGQGYGYTF; CDR3nt: TGTGCCAGCAGTCTCGGAATGGGACAGGGATATGGCTACACCTTC
v_gene: TRBV6-1; abundance: once; j_gene: TRBJ1-2; d_gene: TRBD1; CDR3aa: CASSEISPIKTGGDDGYTF; CDR3nt: TGTGCCAGCAGTGAAATCAGCCCAATTAAGACAGGGGGCGACGATGGCTACACCTTC
v_gene: TRBV2; abundance: NA; j_gene: TRBJ2-1; d_gene: NA; CDR3aa: CASTQEQGYNEQFF; CDR3nt: TGTGCCAGCACCCAGGAACAGGGCTACAATGAGCAGTTCTTC
v_gene: TRBV28; abundance: NA; j_gene: TRBJ1-1; d_gene: NA; CDR3aa: CASSLSTQPRVEAFF; CDR3nt: TGTGCCAGCAGTTTATCCACACAACCCCGAGTAGAAGCTTTCTTT
v_gene: TRBV11-3; abundance: NA; j_gene: TRBJ2-2; d_gene: NA; CDR3aa: CASRLSDGTGELFF; CDR3nt: TGTGCCAGCAGATTATCGGACGGCACCGGGGAGCTGTTTTTT
v_gene: TRBV7-8; abundance: once; j_gene: TRBJ1-3; d_gene: NA; CDR3aa: CASSLELFRGNTIYF; CDR3nt: TGTGCCAGCAGCCTGGAGTTATTCAGAGGGAACACCATATATTTT
v_gene: TRBV30; abundance: once; j_gene: TRBJ2-2; d_gene: NA; CDR3aa: CAWSAQVTGELFF; CDR3nt: TGTGCCTGGAGTGCCCAGGTCACCGGGGAGCTGTTTTTT
v_gene: TRBV9; abundance: NA; j_gene: TRBJ1-2; d_gene: TRBD1; CDR3aa: CASSATGANYGYTF; CDR3nt: TGTGCCAGCAGCGCAACAGGGGCTAACTATGGCTACACCTTC
v_gene: TRBV10-3; abundance: NA; j_gene: TRBJ1-6; d_gene: NA; CDR3aa: CATADSFSPLHF; CDR3nt: TGTGCCACAGCCGACAGTTTTTCACCCCTCCACTTT
v_gene: TRBV30; abundance: few; j_gene: TRBJ2-7; d_gene: NA; CDR3aa: CASGGHTYEQYF; CDR3nt: TGTGCCTCCGGGGGTCACACCTACGAGCAGTACTTC
v_gene: TRBV14; abundance: once; j_gene: TRBJ1-2; d_gene: NA; CDR3aa: CASSQEGRHGYTF; CDR3nt: TGTGCCAGCAGCCAAGAAGGTCGGCATGGCTACACCTTC
v_gene: TRBV18; abundance: once; j_gene: TRBJ2-7; d_gene: NA; CDR3aa: CASSPERGNYEQYF; CDR3nt: TGTGCCAGCTCACCAGAAAGGGGAAACTACGAGCAGTACTTC
v_gene: TRBV5-6; abundance: NA; j_gene: TRBJ2-7; d_gene: NA; CDR3aa: CASSSRGSQEQYF; CDR3nt: TGTGCCAGCAGCTCTCGGGGATCCCAGGAGCAGTACTTC
v_gene: TRBV6-5; abundance: NA; j_gene: TRBJ1-1; d_gene: NA; CDR3aa: CASSYSSDTEAFF; CDR3nt: TGTGCCAGCAGTTACTCGTCAGACACTGAAGCTTTCTTT
v_gene: TRBV2; abundance: NA; j_gene: TRBJ1-5; d_gene: NA; CDR3aa: CASSRDMTARSNQPQHF; CDR3nt: TGTGCCAGCAGTCGGGACATGACCGCACGTAGCAATCAGCCCCAGCATTTT
v_gene: TRBV7-9; abundance: NA; j_gene: TRBJ2-7; d_gene: NA; CDR3aa: CASSLGAGSQQYF; CDR3nt: TGTGCCAGCAGCTTAGGAGCAGGTTCGCAGCAGTACTTC
v_gene: TRBV2; abundance: NA; j_gene: TRBJ2-7; d_gene: NA; CDR3aa: CASSRDRREQYF; CDR3nt: TGTGCCAGCAGTCGAGATAGGCGCGAGCAGTACTTC
v_gene: TRBV15; abundance: NA; j_gene: TRBJ1-4; d_gene: NA; CDR3aa: CATRGGDGLGKLFF; CDR3nt: TGTGCCACAAGAGGCGGGGACGGTCTTGGAAAACTGTTTTTT
v_gene: TRBV5-6; abundance: NA; j_gene: TRBJ1-1; d_gene: NA; CDR3aa: CASSFSGTEAFF; CDR3nt: TGTGCCAGCAGCTTTTCCGGGACTGAAGCTTTCTTT
v_gene: TRBV9; abundance: NA; j_gene: TRBJ1-2; d_gene: NA; CDR3aa: CASSVGPSSGFYGYTF; CDR3nt: TGTGCCAGCAGCGTAGGCCCCTCGTCAGGGTTCTATGGCTACACCTTC
v_gene: TRBV13; abundance: NA; j_gene: TRBJ1-5; d_gene: NA; CDR3aa: CASSLRGGQPQHF; CDR3nt: TGTGCCAGCAGCCTCCGGGGGGGACAGCCCCAGCATTTT
v_gene: TRBV27; abundance: once; j_gene: TRBJ1-1; d_gene: NA; CDR3aa: CASRGGRIMNTEAFF; CDR3nt: TGTGCCAGCAGGGGGGGACGAATCATGAACACTGAAGCTTTCTTT
v_gene: TRBV4-3; abundance: NA; j_gene: TRBJ2-3; d_gene: NA; CDR3aa: CASSLAVQSPDTQYF; CDR3nt: TGCGCCAGCAGCCTAGCGGTCCAATCACCAGATACGCAGTATTTT
v_gene: TRBV28; abundance: NA; j_gene: TRBJ2-7; d_gene: NA; CDR3aa: CASSLLPQGNEQYF; CDR3nt: TGTGCCAGCAGTTTGTTGCCCCAAGGGAACGAGCAGTACTTC
v_gene: TRBV7-9; abundance: once; j_gene: TRBJ2-7; d_gene: NA; CDR3aa: CASSLTPPGKVEQYF; CDR3nt: TGTGCCAGCAGCTTAACCCCCCCCGGTAAAGTCGAGCAGTACTTC
v_gene: TRBV6-6; abundance: NA; j_gene: TRBJ1-2; d_gene: NA; CDR3aa: CASTLSYGYTF; CDR3nt: TGTGCCAGCACCCTATCCTATGGCTACACCTTC
v_gene: TRBV6-1; abundance: NA; j_gene: TRBJ1-3; d_gene: NA; CDR3aa: CASSDSQRGNTIYF; CDR3nt: TGTGCCAGCAGTGATAGCCAGAGGGGAAACACCATATATTTT
v_gene: TRBV28; abundance: NA; j_gene: TRBJ1-5; d_gene: NA; CDR3aa: CASSLWGVGNQPQHF; CDR3nt: TGTGCCAGCAGTTTATGGGGAGTCGGAAATCAGCCCCAGCATTTT
v_gene: TRBV12-3/TRBV12-4; abundance: NA; j_gene: TRBJ2-1; d_gene: NA; CDR3aa: CASSRGNEQFF; CDR3nt: TGTGCCAGCAGCAGGGGCAATGAGCAGTTCTTC
v_gene: TRBV3-1/TRBV3-2; abundance: NA; j_gene: TRBJ1-6; d_gene: TRBD1; CDR3aa: CASSTTGKNSPLHF; CDR3nt: TGTGCCAGCAGCACGACAGGGAAGAATTCACCCCTCCACTTT
v_gene: TRBV5-1; abundance: NA; j_gene: TRBJ1-2; d_gene: NA; CDR3aa: CASTREGGNYGYTF; CDR3nt: TGCGCCAGCACAAGAGAGGGGGGGAACTATGGCTACACCTTC
v_gene: TRBV5-1; abundance: NA; j_gene: TRBJ1-4; d_gene: NA; CDR3aa: CASSLLPATNEKLFF; CDR3nt: TGCGCCAGCAGCTTGCTGCCAGCAACTAATGAAAAACTGTTTTTT
v_gene: TRBV6-5; abundance: NA; j_gene: TRBJ1-5; d_gene: NA; CDR3aa: CASSSNGAGAQPQHF; CDR3nt: TGTGCCAGCAGTTCGAACGGAGCGGGGGCCCAGCCCCAGCATTTT
v_gene: TRBV11-2; abundance: NA; j_gene: TRBJ2-7; d_gene: TRBD2; CDR3aa: CASSFLRGVKNEQYF; CDR3nt: TGTGCCAGCAGCTTTCTGCGGGGGGTGAAAAACGAGCAGTACTTC
v_gene: TRBV28; abundance: NA; j_gene: TRBJ1-2; d_gene: NA; CDR3aa: CAISPPGRTYGYTF; CDR3nt: TGTGCCATCTCCCCCCCGGGACGGACATATGGCTACACCTTC
v_gene: TRBV5-6; abundance: NA; j_gene: TRBJ1-2; d_gene: NA; CDR3aa: CASSLMDFGDTF; CDR3nt: TGTGCCAGCAGCTTGATGGACTTTGGGGACACCTTC
v_gene: TRBV18; abundance: NA; j_gene: TRBJ2-7; d_gene: TRBD1; CDR3aa: CASSPQGQGSYEQYF; CDR3nt: TGTGCCAGCTCACCACAAGGACAGGGATCATACGAGCAGTACTTC
v_gene: TRBV14; abundance: NA; j_gene: TRBJ2-7; d_gene: NA; CDR3aa: CASSQQSYEQYF; CDR3nt: TGTGCCAGCAGCCAACAGAGCTACGAGCAGTACTTC
v_gene: TRBV7-8; abundance: NA; j_gene: TRBJ1-1; d_gene: NA; CDR3aa: CASSLWIGPNTEAFF; CDR3nt: TGTGCCAGCAGCTTATGGATCGGGCCGAACACTGAAGCTTTCTTT
v_gene: TRBV18; abundance: NA; j_gene: TRBJ1-3; d_gene: NA; CDR3aa: CASSLLSGGPNSGNTIYF; CDR3nt: TGTGCCAGCTCATTACTGTCCGGTGGCCCCAATTCTGGAAACACCATATATTTT
v_gene: TRBV29-1; abundance: once; j_gene: TRBJ1-4; d_gene: NA; CDR3aa: CSVLRDTNEKLFF; CDR3nt: TGCAGCGTCCTTAGGGATACTAATGAAAAACTGTTTTTT
v_gene: TRBV3-1/TRBV3-2; abundance: NA; j_gene: TRBJ1-2; d_gene: TRBD1; CDR3aa: CASSQRGQDYGYTF; CDR3nt: TGTGCCAGCAGCCAAAGGGGACAGGACTATGGCTACACCTTC
v_gene: TRBV10-3; abundance: NA; j_gene: TRBJ2-7; d_gene: TRBD2; CDR3aa: CAISGSEGGKNEQYF; CDR3nt: TGTGCCATCAGTGGCAGTGAGGGAGGGAAAAACGAGCAGTACTTC